The 24 T cell receptor beta chains below come from one sample, sequenced in a study of T cells expressing NK-cell markers. Using the 5' RACE reads, TCRdb records one entry per CDR3 protein without DNA. Listed are over 13,000 distinct CDR3 sequences; about 63% falls within the top ten. What was sequenced was blood T cells: a sorted CD56 or NKG2C T cell subset, CD4+ or CD8+ T cells, or bulk PBMC T cells (not recorded which). The source of these receptors is a man aged 18 to 69 in good health.

The chain employs TRBV4-1 and TRBJ1-2. Germline CDR1 reads MGHRA; CDR2 reads YSYEKL. This CDR3 has 16 residues. The CDR3 protein is CASSQVLGSSNYGYTF.

The chain employs TRBV20-1 and TRBJ2-5. This CDR3 spans 13 amino acids. Germline lookup yields CDR1 DFQATT and CDR2 SNEGSKA (reference sequence). CDR3: CSARDTFQETQYF.

V usage is TRBV18 and J usage is TRBJ2-1; TCRdb names TRBD2, which stays unverified in the absence of DNA. Germline V gene sequence: CDR1 KGHSH, CDR2 LQKENI. This CDR3 spans 15 amino acids. CDR3 protein: CASSPRLAGVFEQFF.

The chain combines TRBV20-1 with TRBJ2-1; the D call from TCRdb, TRBD1, cannot be confirmed without DNA. Germline V gene data show CDR1 as DFQATT and CDR2 as SNEGSKA (reference sequence). CDR3 length: 12 amino acids. The CDR3 protein is CSAFDRGNEQFF.

The J gene is TRBJ2-7, the V gene TRBV10-2; there is no DNA to check the TCRdb D call of TRBD1. This CDR3 region has 12 residues. Germline loops: CDR1 WSHSY, CDR2 SAAADI. The CDR3 sequence: CASGDGFYEQYF.

The chain combines TRBV20-1 with TRBJ2-5; TCRdb picks TRBD2, but there is no DNA to check that call. The CDR3 loop spans 19 amino acids. Germline CDR1 and CDR2: DFQATT and SNEGSKA (reference sequence). CDR3 protein: CSAKKGQGMALIDQETQYF.

The chain has TRBV20-1 and TRBJ2-1; TCRdb names TRBD2, which stays unverified in the absence of DNA. The CDR3 is made up of 16 amino acids. CDR1 and CDR2 from the germline V gene are DFQATT and SNEGSKA (reference sequence). The CDR3 loop is CSAYRLAGGLVNEQFF.

This chain joins TRBV7-2 and TRBJ2-5. The germline V gene encodes CDR1 SGHTA and CDR2 FQGNSA. The CDR3 runs 15 residues. CDR3 amino acids: CASSLHRVAGETQYF.

The CDR3: CASSQDPAVIHANYGYTF. The chain carries TRBV4-2 and TRBJ1-2. CDR1 is LGHNA, CDR2 YNFKEQ, per germline. CDR3 length equals 18 residues.

The CDR3 is CARSLQTGSYEQYF. This sequence joins TRBV5-3 and TRBJ2-7; TCRdb gives TRBD1 as the D gene, but with no DNA this cannot be confirmed. TRBV5-3 is placed among ORFs of uncertain function. This CDR3 has 14 amino acids.

The V gene is TRBV6-6, the J gene TRBJ2-7. Germline values: CDR1 MNHNY, CDR2 SVGAGI (reference sequence). The CDR3 runs to 13 residues. CDR3 residues: CASALVGVYEQYF.

The V gene is TRBV12-3 or TRBV12-4, the J gene TRBJ2-3; the D gene TCRdb calls, TRBD2, cannot be checked with no DNA. This CDR3 comprises 16 residues. The CDR3 is CASSRGLAISTDTQYF.

The chain has TRBV7-9 and TRBJ2-7; TCRdb gives TRBD1 as the D gene, but with no DNA this cannot be confirmed. The CDR3 sequence is 16 residues long. Germline assignment: CDR1 SEHNR and CDR2 FQNEAQ (reference sequence). This chain's CDR3 is CASSSNSGTSLYEQYF.

The genes are TRBV7-9 and TRBJ2-1. Germline loops: CDR1 SEHNR, CDR2 FQNEAQ (reference sequence). The CDR3 has 12 residues. The CDR3 here is CASSLGGGEQFF. Full variable domain (remainder filled in from reference TRBV7-9 and TRBJ2-1): DTGVSQNPRHKITKRGQNVTFRCDPISEHNRLYWYRQTLGQGPEFLTYFQNEAQLEKSRLLSDRFSAERPKGSFSTLEIQRTEQGDSAMYLCASSLGGGEQFFGPGTRLTVL.

V and J are TRBV11-2 and TRBJ1-3; without DNA, the TCRdb call of TRBD1 cannot be checked. The length of the CDR3 is 15 residues. CDR1 and CDR2 from the germline V gene are SGHAT and FQNNGV. The CDR3 reads CASSLGETGVSTIYF.

The rearrangement joins TRBV20-1 to TRBJ2-3; the D call of TRBD2 rests on TCRdb alone, since no DNA is present to check it. This CDR3 region has 15 residues. CDR1 and CDR2 from the germline V gene are DFQATT and SNEGSKA (reference sequence). The CDR3 sequence: CSALRAGARTDTQYF.

The V gene is TRBV2, the J gene TRBJ2-1; TCRdb lists TRBD2, though no DNA is available to test this call. Germline V lookup: CDR1 SNHLY, CDR2 FYNNEI. The CDR3 extends over 17 amino acids. This CDR3 reads CASKGPLADHSYNEQFF.

The rearrangement uses TRBV11-2 and TRBJ2-3. The germline CDR1 and CDR2 sequences are SGHAT and FQNNGV. The CDR3 totals 12 residues. The CDR3 protein is CASSLQTDTQYF.

The chain uses TRBV20-1 and TRBJ2-7. CDR1 is DFQATT, CDR2 SNEGSKA, per germline (reference sequence). The CDR3 contains 13 residues. The CDR3 here is CSAMIRNSYEQYF.

CDR3 sequence reads: CAISWGQGNEQYF. This sequence joins TRBV10-3 and TRBJ2-7; TCRdb returns TRBD1, unconfirmable since there is no DNA. The CDR3 is 13 residues long. Germline V gene sequence: CDR1 ENHRY, CDR2 SYGVKD.

The chain joins TRBV28 to TRBJ2-7. Germline V gives CDR1 MDHEN, CDR2 SYDVKM. This CDR3 spans 13 amino acids. The CDR3 protein is CASSLAVPYEQYF.

The chain has TRBV12-3 or TRBV12-4 and TRBJ2-7; TCRdb's D call, TRBD1, is unchecked because there is no DNA. The CDR3 contains 15 residues. The chain's CDR3 is CASSLSGSRGSEQYF.

The V call is TRBV14, the J call TRBJ2-7; TCRdb gives TRBD1 as the D gene, but with no DNA this cannot be confirmed. The CDR3 sequence is 19 residues long. CDR1 is SGHDN, CDR2 FVKESK, per germline. CDR3: CASSHRDRVSSSPGVEQYF.

The chain has TRBV28 and TRBJ2-5; the TRBD1 assignment by TCRdb is unverifiable without DNA. Germline V gene sequence: CDR1 MDHEN, CDR2 SYDVKM. The CDR3 spans 14 residues. Here the CDR3 reads CASSLTGNQETQYF. The full variable domain, its missing parts supplied by reference TRBV28 and TRBJ2-5, is DVKVTQSSRYLVKRTGEKVFLECVQDMDHENMFWYRQDPGLGLRLIYFSYDVKMKEKGDIPEGYSVSREKKERFSLILESASTNQTSMYLCASSLTGNQETQYFGPGTRLLVL.